Given below is one TCR beta chain in context. This record belongs to a study of blood T cell repertoires in COVID-19. In the original processing: The authors estimated nucleated cell counts from reference gene primer amplification. Sequencing used immunoSEQ multiplex PCR; TCRdb keeps in-frame clones, though not all of them. That table supplies the V and J calls and clone size; D and trimming were determined from the DNA. The sample holds roughly 250,000 clones; around 87% are singletons and the top ten take less than 4%. The CDR3 is made up of 14 amino acids. Looked up from germline, CDR1 is MNHEY and CDR2 is SVGAGI. V was cut by 5 bases and J by 1 base, with 11 bases left in between.

The sequence came from a woman aged 40 to 50 with acute COVID-19. Sequencing was carried out using PBMCs or T cells enriched from blood (not recorded which). The gene calls are TRBV6-5 and TRBJ1-1, with D perhaps matching TRBD1 (5 bases). The CDR3 is CASSRDSWNTEAFF. In DNA form, the CDR3 reads TGTGCCAGCAGTAGAGACAGTTGGAACACTGAAGCTTTCTTT.